Described below is a single TCR beta chain sequence and its context. The target antigen is unknown. The record originates from a study of T cell responses to AZD1222 COVID-19 vaccine. J was trimmed by 3 bases and V by 2 bases; bases with no gene match: 6. Germline V gives CDR1 SGHDT, CDR2 YYEEEE. The CDR3 loop spans 16 amino acids. Study-wide results and caveats: Regions 160-218 and 743-854 dominated among vaccine-associated CD4 TCRs spanning spike. White British people made up most donors, females outnumbered males, and clonal diversity was possibly underestimated. The reported proportion of spike-specific TCRs targeting unmutated variant regions was nearly half. Repertoire collection took place solely once the T cell response had peaked.

The table came from immunoSEQ multiplex PCR; TCRdb's copy has only in-frame clones and leaves some out. This table has about 140,000 clones, roughly 89% appearing once. The sequencing used peripheral blood, collected 28 days after the second dose of the MenACWY control vaccine. This receptor was taken from an adult who received the MenACWY meningococcal vaccine as a control. The chain has TRBV5-6 and TRBJ2-7; 12 nucleotides match TRBD2. CDR3 amino acids: CASSFTGLAGHYEQYF. As DNA, the CDR3 is TGTGCCAGCAGCTTTACGGGACTAGCGGGCCACTACGAGCAGTACTTC.